These T cell receptor beta chains were read from a single sample in a study of OX40 agonist ivuxolimab in advanced cancers. Repertoires were generated with immunoSEQ multiplex PCR, while TCRdb's copy carries only in-frame clones and drops some. This table has just over 20,000 clones, more than 75% appearing once. This specimen consisted of CD4+ or CD8+ T cells sorted from blood, obtained in a trial of the OX40 agonist ivuxolimab. The receptors stem from an adult with an advanced solid tumor such as melanoma, head and neck, liver or kidney cancer. The CDR3 runs from the conserved cysteine through the conserved F or W. The order of the fields is clone size, J gene, V gene, D gene, CDR3 length, CDR3 DNA, CDR3 protein. A D gene is named only where the DNA matches it firmly. A clone size is listed for some rows: how often the clone was seen (once, few, many), or a class if it is expanded.

abundance: few
j_gene: TRBJ2-3
v_gene: TRBV7-9
d_gene: NA
len: 12
CDR3nt: TGTGCCAGCAGCTTAGGGGCTAATACGCAGTATTTT
CDR3aa: CASSLGANTQYF

abundance: NA
j_gene: TRBJ1-5
v_gene: TRBV5-1
d_gene: NA
len: 15
CDR3nt: TGCGCCAGCAGCTATAGCGGGCAGATCAATCAGCCCCAGCATTTT
CDR3aa: CASSYSGQINQPQHF

abundance: NA
j_gene: TRBJ1-6
v_gene: TRBV7-2
d_gene: NA
len: 16
CDR3nt: TGTGCCAGCAGCTTGGGTGCGGGAACCTATAATTCACCCCTCCACTTT
CDR3aa: CASSLGAGTYNSPLHF

abundance: NA
j_gene: TRBJ1-6
v_gene: TRBV5-1
d_gene: NA
len: 19
CDR3nt: TGCGCCAGCAGCTCGGGACTGGGCTCCACAGGCTCCTATAATTCACCCCTCCACTTT
CDR3aa: CASSSGLGSTGSYNSPLHF

abundance: NA
j_gene: TRBJ2-7
v_gene: TRBV19
d_gene: TRBD2
len: 15
CDR3nt: TGTGCCAGTAGTATCCAGCGGGGGGCCACCTACGAGCAGTACTTC
CDR3aa: CASSIQRGATYEQYF

abundance: NA
j_gene: TRBJ2-7
v_gene: TRBV7-9
d_gene: NA
len: 13
CDR3nt: TGTGCCAGCAATCGACTTACCTCCTACGAGCAGTACTTC
CDR3aa: CASNRLTSYEQYF

abundance: NA
j_gene: TRBJ1-2
v_gene: TRBV4-2
d_gene: NA
len: 16
CDR3nt: TGTGCCAGCAGCCAAGATGCGGCAGGGGCTCTCTATGGCTACACCTTC
CDR3aa: CASSQDAAGALYGYTF

abundance: once
j_gene: TRBJ1-1
v_gene: TRBV7-8
d_gene: NA
len: 14
CDR3nt: TGTGCCAGCAGCTTAGAACTGCGGGGCACTGAAGCTTTCTTT
CDR3aa: CASSLELRGTEAFF

abundance: NA
j_gene: TRBJ2-7
v_gene: TRBV7-6
d_gene: NA
len: 14
CDR3nt: TGTGCCAGCAGCTTATCCGTACCGGCCTACGAGCAGTACTTC
CDR3aa: CASSLSVPAYEQYF

abundance: few
j_gene: TRBJ2-7
v_gene: TRBV7-9
d_gene: NA
len: 13
CDR3nt: TGTGCCAGCAGCTTAGATGGATGGTTGGAGCAGTACTTC
CDR3aa: CASSLDGWLEQYF

abundance: NA
j_gene: TRBJ1-3
v_gene: TRBV7-3
d_gene: NA
len: 15
CDR3nt: TGTGCCAGCAGTCGCCCGGGGGGCACTGGAAACACCATATATTTT
CDR3aa: CASSRPGGTGNTIYF

abundance: once
j_gene: TRBJ2-7
v_gene: TRBV7-9
d_gene: NA
len: 15
CDR3nt: TGTGCCAGCAGCTTAGCGCCCAGATACTCCTACGAGCAGTACTTC
CDR3aa: CASSLAPRYSYEQYF

abundance: few
j_gene: TRBJ2-5
v_gene: TRBV9
d_gene: NA
len: 13
CDR3nt: TGTGCCAGCAGCCTCTCCAGGGGAGAGACCCAGTACTTC
CDR3aa: CASSLSRGETQYF

abundance: NA
j_gene: TRBJ2-2
v_gene: TRBV5-4
d_gene: NA
len: 15
CDR3nt: TGTGCCAGCAGCTTGACGACAGCCCTTCCCGGGGAGCTGTTTTTT
CDR3aa: CASSLTTALPGELFF

abundance: NA
j_gene: TRBJ1-4
v_gene: TRBV5-5
d_gene: NA
len: 14
CDR3nt: TGTGCCAGCAGCTGGGGGACGGCACTAGAAAAACTGTTTTTT
CDR3aa: CASSWGTALEKLFF

abundance: NA
j_gene: TRBJ1-5
v_gene: TRBV11-2
d_gene: NA
len: 15
CDR3nt: TGTGCCAGCAGCTTAGAAGGAGGGAGCAATCAGCCCCAGCATTTT
CDR3aa: CASSLEGGSNQPQHF

abundance: NA
j_gene: TRBJ2-7
v_gene: TRBV19
d_gene: TRBD1
len: 13
CDR3nt: TGTGCCAGTCAATCCACCGATACAGGGGTTCGGTACTTC
CDR3aa: CASQSTDTGVRYF

abundance: NA
j_gene: TRBJ1-6
v_gene: TRBV5-1
d_gene: NA
len: 14
CDR3nt: TGCGCCAGCAGTGAAGGGGGGCGGATTTCACCCCTCCACTTT
CDR3aa: CASSEGGRISPLHF

abundance: few
j_gene: TRBJ2-7
v_gene: TRBV4-1
d_gene: TRBD1
len: 15
CDR3nt: TGCGCCAGCAGACAGGGACAGGGAGGATCCTACGAGCAGTACTTC
CDR3aa: CASRQGQGGSYEQYF

abundance: once
j_gene: TRBJ2-2
v_gene: TRBV12-2
d_gene: NA
len: 18
CDR3nt: TGTGCAAGTCGCTTCTATCCTTTGTCGGCTCGGAACACCGGGGAGCTGTTTTTT
CDR3aa: CASRFYPLSARNTGELFF

abundance: NA
j_gene: TRBJ1-5
v_gene: TRBV6-5
d_gene: NA
len: 15
CDR3nt: TGTGCCAGCAGTTACGGCCGGTCGGGAAATCAGCCCCAGCATTTT
CDR3aa: CASSYGRSGNQPQHF

abundance: NA
j_gene: TRBJ2-7
v_gene: TRBV19
d_gene: TRBD1
len: 13
CDR3nt: TGTGCCAGTAGTGAGGGGGCGATCTCCGAGCAGTACTTC
CDR3aa: CASSEGAISEQYF

abundance: NA
j_gene: TRBJ1-2
v_gene: TRBV25-1
d_gene: NA
len: 15
CDR3nt: TGTGCCAGCAGTGAATTGATGGGTCGAGGGGCTGGCTACACCTTC
CDR3aa: CASSELMGRGAGYTF